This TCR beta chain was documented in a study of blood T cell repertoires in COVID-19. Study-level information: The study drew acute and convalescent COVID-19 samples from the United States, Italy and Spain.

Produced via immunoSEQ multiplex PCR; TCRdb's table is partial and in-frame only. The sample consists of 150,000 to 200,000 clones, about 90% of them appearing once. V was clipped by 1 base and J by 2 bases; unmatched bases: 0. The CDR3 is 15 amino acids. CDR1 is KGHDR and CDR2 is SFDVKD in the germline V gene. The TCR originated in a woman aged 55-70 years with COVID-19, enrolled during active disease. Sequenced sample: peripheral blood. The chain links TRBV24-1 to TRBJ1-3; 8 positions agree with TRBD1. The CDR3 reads CATSDLQGAGNTIYF. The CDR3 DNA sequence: TGTGCCACCAGTGATTTACAGGGGGCTGGAAACACCATATATTTT.